This T cell receptor (beta chain) was obtained from a study of response to subunit inactivated influenza vaccine. Findings and caveats of the study: Each seasonal flu vaccination may recruit only limited new T cells, authors suggested.

A single record per CDR3 protein comes from TCRdb applying MiXCR to the RT-PCR reads. Here the sample spans about 780,000 distinct CDR3 sequences, roughly 18% being singletons. V was pared by 8 bases and J by 8 bases, with 21 bases between. This CDR3 spans 15 amino acids. The germline gives CDR1 SNHLY, CDR2 FYNNEI. With respect to this clonotype: Antigen: not known.

The genes are TRBV2 and TRBJ1-4, with D possibly matching TRBD1 (5 bases). Sequencing was performed on PBMCs from blood, taken 4 to 6 days after vaccination. The TCR comes from a middle-aged man who received an inactivated influenza vaccine. CDR3 sequence (DNA): TGTGCCAGCGCCCTCGTCGGCCGCCGGGACGAAAAACTGTTTTTT. Amino acids: CASALVGRRDEKLFF.